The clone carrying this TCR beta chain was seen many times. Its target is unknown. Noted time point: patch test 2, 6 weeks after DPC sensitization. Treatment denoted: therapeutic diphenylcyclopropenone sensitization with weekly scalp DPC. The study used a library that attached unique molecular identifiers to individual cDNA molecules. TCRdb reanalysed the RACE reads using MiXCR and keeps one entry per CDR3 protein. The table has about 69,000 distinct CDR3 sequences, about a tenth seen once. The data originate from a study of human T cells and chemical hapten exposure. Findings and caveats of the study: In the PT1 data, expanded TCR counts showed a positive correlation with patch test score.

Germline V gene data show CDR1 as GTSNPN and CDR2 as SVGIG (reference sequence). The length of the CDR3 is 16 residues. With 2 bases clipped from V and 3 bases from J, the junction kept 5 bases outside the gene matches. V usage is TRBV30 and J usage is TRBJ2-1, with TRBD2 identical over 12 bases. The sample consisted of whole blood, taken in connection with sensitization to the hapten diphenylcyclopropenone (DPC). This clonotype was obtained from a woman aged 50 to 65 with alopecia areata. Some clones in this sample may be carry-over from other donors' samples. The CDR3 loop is CAWSITSGRIYNEQFF. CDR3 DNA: TGTGCCTGGAGTATTACTAGCGGGAGGATCTACAATGAGCAGTTCTTC.